The 6 T cell receptor beta chains below all came from one sample that was sequenced in a study of B cell selection in AIRE deficiency. CD4+CD127+ cells were sorted as the conventional CD4 T cells. Clones were read by immunoSEQ multiplex PCR, and TCRdb kept only the in-frame ones, dropping some. The table records around 20,000 clones, about 97% of them present only once. Sample: conventional CD4+ T cells sorted from PBMCs. The receptors come from a human donor with AIRE deficiency.

This rearrangement joins TRBV30 to TRBJ1-1; the match to TRBD1 covers 7 bases. Germline-derived CDR1 and CDR2 are GTSNPN and SVGIG (reference sequence). The trim removed 0 bases at V and 10 bases at J, leaving 5 bases unmatched. The CDR3 sequence is 12 residues long. The CDR3, as DNA: TGTGCCTGGAGTGTCACAGGGGAATCAGCTTTCTTT. Protein: CAWSVTGESAFF.

The gene calls are TRBV2 and TRBJ1-6; D is possibly TRBD1 (5 bases). The CDR3 loop spans 13 amino acids. The V end was cut by 7 bases, the J end by 9 bases, with 13 bases between. Looked up from germline, CDR1 is SNHLY and CDR2 is FYNNEI. The CDR3 nucleotides read TGTGCCAGCATGTTTCAGGGAAGTTCACCCCTCCACTTT. Translating gives CASMFQGSSPLHF.

The chain is built from TRBV7-9 and TRBJ2-3; no firm D call. The CDR3 is made up of 12 amino acids. Trimming removed 4 bases from V and 4 bases from J, with 6 bases in between. Germline V gives CDR1 SEHNR, CDR2 FQNEAQ (reference sequence). Here the CDR3 reads CASSSSADTQYF. DNA of the CDR3: TGTGCCAGCAGCTCCTCAGCAGATACGCAGTATTTT.

The J gene is TRBJ2-7, the V gene TRBV5-6; D gene unclear. V was shortened by 0 bases and J by 3 bases, with 10 bases between the two germline ends. CDR1 is SGHDT and CDR2 is YYEEEE in the germline V gene. This CDR3 is built from 14 residues. This CDR3 is CASSLGGVGYEQYF. CDR3 bases: TGTGCCAGCAGCTTGGGTGGGGTTGGCTACGAGCAGTACTTC.

This chain joins TRBV5-6 and TRBJ2-1; the D is unclear. V shed 4 bases and J shed 4 bases, with 15 bases lying between them. Germline loops: CDR1 SGHDT, CDR2 YYEEEE. The CDR3 consists of 15 residues. The CDR3 reads CASSLPGSRYNEQFF. DNA of the CDR3: TGTGCCAGCAGCCTCCCCGGAAGTCGTTACAATGAGCAGTTCTTC.

The chain combines TRBV7-6 with TRBJ2-5, with TRBD1 identical over 9 bases. Germline V gene sequence: CDR1 SGHVS, CDR2 FNYEAQ. Trimming removed 6 bases from V and 4 bases from J; junction bases left unmatched: 6. The CDR3 has 14 residues. The CDR3 DNA follows: TGTGCCAGCAGTCCGGGACAGGGCTTAGAGACCCAGTACTTC. It translates to CASSPGQGLETQYF.